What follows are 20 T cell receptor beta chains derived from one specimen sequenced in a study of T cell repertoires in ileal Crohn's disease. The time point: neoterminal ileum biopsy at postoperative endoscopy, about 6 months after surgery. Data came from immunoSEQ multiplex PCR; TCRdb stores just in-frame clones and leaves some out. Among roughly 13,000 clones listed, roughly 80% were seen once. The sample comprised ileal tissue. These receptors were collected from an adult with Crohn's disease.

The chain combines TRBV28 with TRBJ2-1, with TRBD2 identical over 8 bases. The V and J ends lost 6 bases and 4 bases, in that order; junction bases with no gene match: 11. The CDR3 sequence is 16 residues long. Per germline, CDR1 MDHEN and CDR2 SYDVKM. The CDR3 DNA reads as TGTGCCAGCAGACTAGCGGAGGCGGCCTTGTACAATGAGCAGTTCTTC. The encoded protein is CASRLAEAALYNEQFF.

CDR3 in amino acids: CAITETGGAEQYF. CDR3 DNA: TGTGCCATCACCGAAACAGGTGGGGCCGAGCAGTACTTC. The gene calls are TRBV10-3 and TRBJ2-7; D possibly corresponds to TRBD1 (5 bases). Looked up from germline, CDR1 is ENHRY and CDR2 is SYGVKD. The CDR3 has 13 amino acids. Trimming shortened V by 7 bases and J by 6 bases, and 16 bases separated the two germline ends.

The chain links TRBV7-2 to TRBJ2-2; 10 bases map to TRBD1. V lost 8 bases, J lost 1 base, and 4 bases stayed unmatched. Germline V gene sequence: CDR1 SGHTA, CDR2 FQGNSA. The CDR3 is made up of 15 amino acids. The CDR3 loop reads CASRRDRGNTGELFF. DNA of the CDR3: TGTGCCAGCCGCCGGGACAGGGGGAACACCGGGGAGCTGTTTTTT. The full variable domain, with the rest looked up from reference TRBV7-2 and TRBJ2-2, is GAGVSQSPSNKVTEKGKDVELRCDPISGHTALYWYRQSLGQGLEFLIYFQGNSAPDKSGLPSDRFSAERTGGSVSTLTIQRTQQEDSAVYLCASRRDRGNTGELFFGEGSRLTVL.

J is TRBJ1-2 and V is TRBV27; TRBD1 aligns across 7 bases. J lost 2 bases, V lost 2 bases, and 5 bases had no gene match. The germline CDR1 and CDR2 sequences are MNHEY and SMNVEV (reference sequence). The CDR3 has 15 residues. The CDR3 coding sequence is TGTGCCAGCAGTTTAGGAGGGGGCGGGAACTATGGCTACACCTTC. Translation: CASSLGGGGNYGYTF.

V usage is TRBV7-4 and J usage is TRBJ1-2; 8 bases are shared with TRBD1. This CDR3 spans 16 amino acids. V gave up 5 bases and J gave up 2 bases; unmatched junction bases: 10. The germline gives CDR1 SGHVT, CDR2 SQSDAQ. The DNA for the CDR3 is TGTGCCAGCAGCGAGAATGCAGGGGGCGTAAACTATGGCTACACCTTC. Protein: CASSENAGGVNYGYTF.

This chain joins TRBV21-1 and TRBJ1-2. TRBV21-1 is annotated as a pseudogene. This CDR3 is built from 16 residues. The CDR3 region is CASSKVPGRLTYGYTF. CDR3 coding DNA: TGTGCCAGCAGCAAAGTTCCTGGGAGGCTTACGTATGGCTACACCTTC.

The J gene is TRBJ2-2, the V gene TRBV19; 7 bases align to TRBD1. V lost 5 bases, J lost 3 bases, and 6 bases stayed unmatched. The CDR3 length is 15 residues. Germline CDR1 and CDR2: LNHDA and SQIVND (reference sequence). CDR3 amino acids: CASSAGTDYTGELFF. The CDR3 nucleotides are TGTGCCAGTAGTGCCGGGACAGACTACACCGGGGAGCTGTTTTTT.

DNA for the CDR3: TGTGCCATCAGGGGCAGACAGGGCGTGGGGCTGTTTTTT. Amino acid sequence: CAIRGRQGVGLFF. The chain carries TRBV10-3 and TRBJ2-2, with 7 nucleotides matching TRBD1. The J segment lost 13 bases and the V segment lost 6 bases, leaving 11 bases of the junction unmatched. CDR1 ENHRY and CDR2 SYGVKD come from the germline V gene. The CDR3 runs 13 residues.

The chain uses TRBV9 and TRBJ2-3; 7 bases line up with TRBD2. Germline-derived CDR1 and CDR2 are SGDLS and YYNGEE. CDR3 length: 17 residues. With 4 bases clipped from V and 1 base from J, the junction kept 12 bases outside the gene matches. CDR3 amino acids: CASSLTSLAGGTDTQYF. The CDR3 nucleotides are TGTGCCAGCAGCCTCACCAGCCTGGCGGGGGGCACAGATACGCAGTATTTT.

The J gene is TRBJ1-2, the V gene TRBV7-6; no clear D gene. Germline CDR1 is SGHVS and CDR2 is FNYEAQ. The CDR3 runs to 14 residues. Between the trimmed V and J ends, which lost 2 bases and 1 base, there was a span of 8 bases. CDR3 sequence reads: CASSLTANNYGYTF. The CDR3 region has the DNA TGTGCCAGCAGCTTAACTGCCAATAACTATGGCTACACCTTC.

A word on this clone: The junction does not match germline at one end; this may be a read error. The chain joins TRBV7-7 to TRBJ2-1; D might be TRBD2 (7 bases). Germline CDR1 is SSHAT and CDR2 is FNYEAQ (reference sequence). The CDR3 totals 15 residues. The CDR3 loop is CASSPLGGPYNEQFF. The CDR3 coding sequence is TGTGCTAGCAGCCCCCTGGGGGGGCCCTACAATGAGCAGTTCTTC.

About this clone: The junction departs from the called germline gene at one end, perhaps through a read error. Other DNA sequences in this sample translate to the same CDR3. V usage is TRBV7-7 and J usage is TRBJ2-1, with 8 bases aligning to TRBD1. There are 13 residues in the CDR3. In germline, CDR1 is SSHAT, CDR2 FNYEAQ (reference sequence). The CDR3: CASSRDRGNEQFF. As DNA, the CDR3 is TGTGCTAGCAGCCGCGACAGGGGTAATGAGCAGTTCTTC.

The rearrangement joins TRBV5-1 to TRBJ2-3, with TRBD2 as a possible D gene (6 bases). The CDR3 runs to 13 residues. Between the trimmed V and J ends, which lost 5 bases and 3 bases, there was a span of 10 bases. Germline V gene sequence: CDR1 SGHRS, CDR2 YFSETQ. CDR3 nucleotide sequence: TGCGCCAGCAGTCCGACTAGTACAGATACGCAGTATTTT. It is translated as CASSPTSTDTQYF.

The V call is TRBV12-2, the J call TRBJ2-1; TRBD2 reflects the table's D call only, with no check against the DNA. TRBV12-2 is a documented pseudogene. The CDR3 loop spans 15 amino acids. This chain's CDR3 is CASRFSGRADNEQFF. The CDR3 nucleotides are TGTGCAAGTCGCTTTAGCGGGAGGGCAGACAATGAGCAGTTCTTC.

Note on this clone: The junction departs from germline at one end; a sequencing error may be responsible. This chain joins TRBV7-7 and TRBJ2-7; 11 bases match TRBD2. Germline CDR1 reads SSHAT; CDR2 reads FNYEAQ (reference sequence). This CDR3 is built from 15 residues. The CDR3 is CASSPGLAGPYEQYF. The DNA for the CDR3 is TGTGCTAGCAGCCCAGGACTAGCGGGCCCCTACGAGCAGTACTTC. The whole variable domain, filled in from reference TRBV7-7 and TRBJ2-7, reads GAGVSQSPRYKVTKRGQDVTLRCDPISSHATLYWYQQALGQGPEFLTYFNYEAQPDKSGLPSDRFSAERPEGSISTLTIQRTEQRDSAMYRCASSPGLAGPYEQYFGPGTRLTVT.

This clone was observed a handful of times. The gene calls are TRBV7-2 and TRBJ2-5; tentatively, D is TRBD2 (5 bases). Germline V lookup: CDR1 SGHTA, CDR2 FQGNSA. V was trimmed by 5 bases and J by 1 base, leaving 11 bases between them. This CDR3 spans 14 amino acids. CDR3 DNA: TGTGCCAGCAGCCCTTTGAGGGCCCAAGAGACCCAGTACTTC. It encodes CASSPLRAQETQYF.

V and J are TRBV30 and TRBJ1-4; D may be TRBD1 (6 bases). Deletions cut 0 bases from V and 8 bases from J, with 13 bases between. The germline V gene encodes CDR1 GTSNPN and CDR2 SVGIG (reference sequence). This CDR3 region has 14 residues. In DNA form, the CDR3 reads TGTGCCTGGAGTGTGGCAGGGGTAATGGAAAAACTGTTTTTT. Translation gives CAWSVAGVMEKLFF.

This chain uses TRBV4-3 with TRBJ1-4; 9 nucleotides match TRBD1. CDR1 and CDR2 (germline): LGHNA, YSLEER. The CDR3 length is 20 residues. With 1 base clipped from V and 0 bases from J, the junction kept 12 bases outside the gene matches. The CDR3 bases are TGCGCCAGCAGCCAAGGCGCCCCGGGACAGGGCCGTGCAACTAATGAAAAACTGTTTTTT. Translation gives CASSQGAPGQGRATNEKLFF.

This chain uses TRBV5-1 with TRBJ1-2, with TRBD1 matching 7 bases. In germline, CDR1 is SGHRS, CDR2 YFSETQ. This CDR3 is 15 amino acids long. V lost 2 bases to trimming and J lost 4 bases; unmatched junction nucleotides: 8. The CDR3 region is CASSFTGQTIYGYTF. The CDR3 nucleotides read TGCGCCAGCAGCTTCACGGGACAGACTATCTATGGCTACACCTTC.

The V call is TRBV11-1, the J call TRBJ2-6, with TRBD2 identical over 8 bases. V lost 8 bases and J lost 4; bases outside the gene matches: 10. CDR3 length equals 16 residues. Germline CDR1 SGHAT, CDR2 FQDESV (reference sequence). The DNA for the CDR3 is TGTGCCAGCTCGAGCGACGGGGGGGCGGGGGCCAACGTCCTGACTTTC. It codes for CASSSDGGAGANVLTF.